This T cell receptor (beta chain) was captured by sequencing in a study of shared T cell receptors in the human thymus. Only in-frame clones appear in the TCRdb table, and some are missing; sequencing was by immunoSEQ multiplex PCR. The sample holds under 450,000 clones, about 95% seen once. Germline CDR1 is MNHEY and CDR2 is SVGAGI. V lost 1 base, J lost 5 bases, and 7 bases stayed unmatched. The CDR3 totals 15 residues. The chain uses TRBV6-5 and TRBJ2-7, with TRBD2 matching 8 bases. This sequence originates from a human donor. Specimen: thymocytes. In DNA, the CDR3 is TGTGCCAGCAGTTACTGGCCGGGAGGGCCCCACGAGCAGTACTTC. Translation gives CASSYWPGGPHEQYF.